This is a list of T cell receptor beta chains from one sample in a study of blood T cell repertoires in COVID-19. TCRdb keeps only in-frame clones here, not all; method: immunoSEQ multiplex PCR. The table shows tens of thousands of clones, with around 75% occurring only once. The sequencing input was peripheral blood. The receptors were sampled from a man in his 70s with acute or convalescent COVID-19. Both conserved end residues are part of each CDR3. A D gene is named only where the DNA matches it firmly. Not every row has a clone size; where given, it reads once, few, many or a size class.

13	TRBJ1-5	TRBV28	-	-	CASELYSNQPQHF	TGTGCCTCGGAGCTATATAGCAATCAGCCCCAGCATTTT
17	TRBJ2-7	TRBV15	once	TRBD2	CATSGEVGLAGAYEQYF	TGTGCCACCAGCGGGGAGGTGGGACTAGCGGGAGCCTACGAGCAGTACTTC
19	TRBJ2-2	TRBV4-1	few	TRBD1	CASSRVILLTGVRTGELFF	TGCGCCAGCAGCCGGGTGATTCTCTTGACAGGGGTGAGGACCGGGGAGCTGTTTTTT
15	TRBJ2-7	TRBV18	-	-	CASSPASLRVYEQYF	TGTGCCAGCTCACCTGCCTCCCTACGGGTCTACGAGCAGTACTTC
16	TRBJ1-4	TRBV4-2	-	-	CASSQGAGGAVEKLFF	TGTGCCAGCAGCCAAGGGGCGGGGGGCGCGGTTGAAAAACTGTTTTTT
15	TRBJ1-5	TRBV28	-	-	CASSFAGSRSQPQHF	TGTGCCAGCAGTTTTGCAGGGTCTCGGAGTCAGCCCCAGCATTTT
15	TRBJ2-1	TRBV19	-	-	CASSTSGHEDNEQFF	TGTGCCAGTAGTACCTCGGGTCATGAGGACAATGAGCAGTTCTTC
13	TRBJ2-5	TRBV5-1	once	-	CASSYQEEETQYF	TGCGCCAGCAGCTATCAGGAGGAGGAGACCCAGTACTTC
15	TRBJ2-1	TRBV29-1	-	TRBD1	CSVAPGTGPYNEQFF	TGCAGCGTTGCCCCCGGGACAGGGCCCTACAATGAGCAGTTCTTC
16	TRBJ2-6	TRBV5-3	-	-	CARSVHREPGANVLTF	TGTGCCAGAAGCGTTCACAGGGAGCCTGGGGCCAACGTCCTGACTTTC
14	TRBJ2-7	TRBV7-7	-	TRBD1	CASSLYRGSDEQYF	TGTGCTAGCAGCTTATACAGGGGGAGCGACGAGCAGTACTTC
15	TRBJ2-2	TRBV6-6	-	TRBD1	CASSYQGAPTGELFF	TGTGCCAGCAGTTACCAGGGGGCGCCCACCGGGGAGCTGTTTTTT
16	TRBJ2-6	TRBV7-2	-	TRBD1	CASTPRGISGANVLTF	TGTGCCAGCACCCCCAGGGGGATCTCTGGGGCCAACGTCCTGACTTTC
15	TRBJ2-7	TRBV19	few	-	CASSISEGYPYEQYF	TGTGCCAGTAGTATCTCAGAGGGATATCCCTACGAGCAGTACTTC
14	TRBJ1-2	TRBV5-1	few	-	CASSRQYGDYGYTF	TGCGCCAGCAGCCGACAGTATGGGGACTATGGCTACACCTTC
13	TRBJ2-1	TRBV29-1	once	-	CRVSGRAYNEQFF	TGCAGAGTAAGCGGGCGGGCCTACAATGAGCAGTTCTTC
13	TRBJ2-7	TRBV7-2	-	-	CASSLGQPYEQYF	TGTGCCAGCAGCTTGGGCCAGCCCTACGAGCAGTACTTC
16	TRBJ1-5	TRBV28	-	TRBD1	CASSFDGQGGNQPQHF	TGTGCCAGCAGTTTTGATGGACAGGGAGGGAATCAGCCCCAGCATTTT
17	TRBJ2-2	TRBV19	-	TRBD2	CASSSSGSPTNTGELFF	TGTGCCAGTAGTAGTAGCGGGAGCCCGACGAACACCGGGGAGCTGTTTTTT
16	TRBJ1-5	TRBV19	-	-	CASSTRGESGNQPQHF	TGTGCCAGTAGTACCCGGGGGGAGTCAGGCAATCAGCCCCAGCATTTT
13	TRBJ2-7	TRBV27	-	-	CASRIRGSYEQYF	TGTGCCAGCAGAATCAGGGGCTCCTACGAGCAGTACTTC
14	TRBJ2-1	TRBV3-1/TRBV3-2	-	-	CASSQEEAGHEQFF	TGTGCCAGCAGCCAAGAAGAGGCGGGCCATGAGCAGTTCTTC
13	TRBJ1-2	TRBV12-3/TRBV12-4	few	TRBD1	CANPDRGNYGYTF	TGTGCCAACCCGGACAGGGGTAACTATGGCTACACCTTC
15	TRBJ2-7	TRBV9	-	TRBD2	CASSVAGTSDYEQYF	TGTGCCAGCAGCGTAGCGGGGACTAGCGATTACGAGCAGTACTTC
14	TRBJ2-7	TRBV18	few	-	CASSLNTGIYEQYF	TGTGCCAGCTCACTCAATACAGGGATTTACGAGCAGTACTTC
15	TRBJ2-1	TRBV19	once	TRBD2	CAGGPGTTSYNEQFF	TGTGCCGGTGGACCCGGGACTACCTCCTACAATGAGCAGTTCTTC
13	TRBJ2-3	TRBV12-3/TRBV12-4	-	-	CASRGPYTDTQYF	TGTGCCAGCAGGGGCCCTTACACAGATACGCAGTATTTT
18	TRBJ1-6	TRBV6-2/TRBV6-3	-	TRBD1	CASSPLIGTGEFRSPLHF	TGTGCCAGCAGTCCCCTCATCGGGACAGGGGAGTTTCGTTCACCCCTCCACTTT
13	TRBJ1-3	TRBV5-4	few	TRBD1	CASSWTGQNTIYF	TGTGCCAGCAGCTGGACAGGCCAAAACACCATATATTTT
12	TRBJ1-2	TRBV12-3/TRBV12-4	-	-	CASTLTDSVDTF	TGTGCCAGCACTCTAACGGACAGTGTGGACACCTTC
15	TRBJ1-5	TRBV28	-	TRBD1	CASSLGQGFRQPQHF	TGTGCCAGCAGTTTAGGACAGGGATTTCGACAGCCCCAGCATTTT
13	TRBJ1-4	TRBV5-1	-	TRBD1	CASAGGGNEKLFF	TGCGCCAGCGCAGGGGGCGGTAATGAAAAACTGTTTTTT
17	TRBJ2-3	TRBV24-1	-	TRBD2	CATSDPGLAGAVDTQYF	TGTGCCACCAGTGACCCTGGACTAGCGGGAGCGGTAGATACGCAGTATTTT
17	TRBJ2-2	TRBV5-1	-	TRBD2	CASSLQGLAGATGELFF	TGCGCCAGCAGCTTGCAAGGGCTAGCGGGTGCCACCGGGGAGCTGTTTTTT
14	TRBJ1-5	TRBV28	-	TRBD1	CASSPGTGSQPQHF	TGTGCCAGCAGTCCCGGGACAGGGAGTCAGCCCCAGCATTTT
14	TRBJ1-2	TRBV14	-	-	CASSHSGTTYGYTF	TGTGCCAGCAGCCACTCCGGGACAACCTATGGCTACACCTTC
14	TRBJ1-2	TRBV19	-	-	CASTITGTDYGYTF	TGTGCCAGTACCATCACCGGGACTGACTATGGCTACACCTTC
15	TRBJ2-1	TRBV9	-	-	CASTTSGTGMDEQFF	TGTGCCAGCACCACTTCCGGGACTGGGATGGATGAGCAGTTCTTC
14	TRBJ2-5	TRBV7-3	-	TRBD1	CASSLTGTGIAQYF	TGTGCCAGCAGCTTAACCGGGACAGGAATAGCCCAGTACTTC
15	TRBJ2-1	TRBV28	-	TRBD2	CASSPRTSSYNEQFF	TGTGCCAGCAGCCCAAGGACTAGCTCCTACAATGAGCAGTTCTTC
16	TRBJ1-4	TRBV27	few	TRBD1	CASSSYLGQGTEKLFF	TGTGCCAGCTCGTCCTACTTAGGACAGGGGACGGAAAAACTGTTTTTT
13	TRBJ1-4	TRBV7-9	-	-	CASSLVANEKLFF	TGTGCCAGCAGCTTAGTAGCTAATGAAAAACTGTTTTTT
14	TRBJ2-7	TRBV6-5	-	TRBD1	CASSRTGGLDEQYF	TGTGCCAGCAGTAGGACAGGGGGTCTGGACGAGCAGTACTTC
12	TRBJ2-2	TRBV5-1	-	-	CASSFGSGELFF	TGCGCCAGCAGCTTCGGGAGTGGGGAGCTGTTTTTT
14	TRBJ2-1	TRBV3-1/TRBV3-2	-	-	CASSRDSTYNEQFF	TGTGCCAGCAGCCGGGACTCGACCTACAATGAGCAGTTCTTC
13	TRBJ1-3	TRBV2	-	-	CASSLGAGNTIYF	TGTGCCAGCTCGTTAGGGGCTGGAAACACCATATATTTT
15	TRBJ2-2	TRBV7-9	once	TRBD1	CASSRGTGGTGELFF	TGTGCCAGCAGCCGCGGAACAGGGGGCACCGGGGAGCTGTTTTTT
15	TRBJ1-6	TRBV18	-	-	CASSRESSYNSPLHF	TGTGCCAGCTCAAGGGAGAGCTCCTATAATTCACCCCTCCACTTT
19	TRBJ1-4	TRBV6-2/TRBV6-3	once	-	CASSYPSRGRTLGNEKLFF	TGTGCCAGCAGTTACCCATCCCGCGGGAGAACTCTTGGAAATGAAAAACTGTTTTTT